One and the same sample provided the 25 T cell receptor beta chains below, sequenced in a study of T-cell memory formation after mild COVID-19. TCRdb used MiXCR to reprocess the 5' RACE reads, holding one entry per CDR3 protein. The sample lists some 46,000 distinct CDR3 sequences, around 6.3% seen once, with roughly 0.79% in the top ten. Sequenced material: PBMCs or a T cell subset sorted from them (not recorded which). Receptor source: an adult who had mild COVID-19 (a few samples of this study predate the infection). Cell type and time point are not known.

This clonotype was picked up many times. The genes are TRBV7-2 and TRBJ2-3; no firm D call. V shed 1 base and J shed 4 bases, with 9 bases lying between them. Germline V lookup: CDR1 SGHTA, CDR2 FQGNSA. This CDR3 region has 14 residues. In nucleotides, the CDR3 is TGTGCCAGCAGCTTAGGCCTTCGCCCAGATACGCAGTATTTT. The encoded protein is CASSLGLRPDTQYF.

The chain has TRBV7-8 and TRBJ2-5; D perhaps matches TRBD2 (5 bases). The germline CDR1 and CDR2 sequences are SGHVS and FQNEAQ. The CDR3 is made up of 16 amino acids. Trimming removed 0 bases from V and 2 bases from J, with 13 bases in between. The CDR3, as DNA: TGTGCCAGCAGCTTAGCGCGCTCATCGGGGCAAGAGACCCAGTACTTC. It translates to CASSLARSSGQETQYF.

This clonotype appeared many times. The chain recombines TRBV20-1 with TRBJ1-5; 9 bases are shared with TRBD1. After removal of 5 bases from V and 5 bases from J, the junction contained 10 bases not matched to a gene. Germline loops: CDR1 DFQATT, CDR2 SNEGSKA (reference sequence). This CDR3 contains 15 residues. CDR3 loop: CSALPWDRVDQPQHF. The CDR3 nucleotides read TGCAGTGCTCTACCCTGGGACAGGGTCGATCAGCCCCAGCATTTT.

Many counts were recorded for this clonotype. The rearrangement links TRBV7-2 to TRBJ1-1; D unclear. The germline V and J ends were trimmed by 0 bases and 0 bases, with 5 bases remaining between them. This CDR3 contains 14 residues. Germline V gene sequence: CDR1 SGHTA, CDR2 FQGNSA. The CDR3 DNA sequence: TGTGCCAGCAGCTTAGCACAGATGAACACTGAAGCTTTCTTT. Translation gives CASSLAQMNTEAFF.

In this sample, this clonotype turned up many times. V is TRBV7-2 and J is TRBJ2-5; possible D gene TRBD1, 6 bases. V was cut by 2 bases and J by 1 base, with 11 bases left in between. CDR1 and CDR2 (germline): SGHTA, FQGNSA. The CDR3 is 15 amino acids. In DNA, the CDR3 is TGTGCCAGCAGCTTATTGACAGGACCCCAAGAGACCCAGTACTTC. This gives the protein CASSLLTGPQETQYF.

By sample share, this clonotype is medium-sized. This sequence joins TRBV9 and TRBJ2-2, with D hard to call. The germline CDR1 and CDR2 sequences are SGDLS and YYNGEE. V was cut by 4 bases and J by 0 bases, with 7 bases left in between. The CDR3 is made up of 14 amino acids. CDR3 region: CASSRAPNTGELFF. DNA of the CDR3: TGTGCCAGCAGCCGCGCGCCGAACACCGGGGAGCTGTTTTTT.

In its sample, this clonotype was seen many times. The V gene is TRBV6-1, the J gene TRBJ1-5, with D uncertain. Looked up from germline, CDR1 is MNHNS and CDR2 is SASEGT. CDR3 size: 14 residues. V lost 2 bases and J lost 0, with 5 bases in between. This chain's CDR3 is CASSELDSNQPQHF. CDR3 nucleotide sequence: TGTGCCAGCAGTGAATTAGATAGCAATCAGCCCCAGCATTTT.

V usage is TRBV7-6 and J usage is TRBJ2-7; a weak D match, TRBD2 (6 bases). Trimming took 1 base from V and 1 from J, leaving 11 bases between them. CDR1 is SGHVS, CDR2 FNYEAQ, per germline. The CDR3 consists of 15 residues. CDR3 bases: TGTGCCAGCAGCTTAGTCCTCGGGAGTTCCTACGAGCAGTACTTC. Protein: CASSLVLGSSYEQYF.

The chain recombines TRBV15 with TRBJ1-2; D is possibly TRBD1 (5 bases). With 2 bases removed from V and 8 bases from J, the gap between germline ends came to 12 bases. Germline lookup yields CDR1 LNHNV and CDR2 YYDKDF (reference sequence). CDR3 length: 13 amino acids. In DNA form, the CDR3 reads TGTGCCACCAGCAGAAACGGGGCGGACGGCTACACCTTC. The encoded protein is CATSRNGADGYTF.

The chain has TRBV6-2 or TRBV6-3 and TRBJ2-5; D uncertain. CDR1 MNHEY and CDR2 SVGEGT come from the germline V gene. The V and J ends lost 2 bases and 1 base respectively, with 14 bases between them. The CDR3 sequence is 16 residues long. CDR3: CASSYLQIQLQETQYF. CDR3 nucleotides: TGTGCCAGCAGTTACCTCCAGATTCAACTCCAAGAGACCCAGTACTTC.

This clonotype was recorded many times. The V gene is TRBV7-2, the J gene TRBJ2-7, with no clear D. The CDR3 length is 13 residues. Germline V gives CDR1 SGHTA, CDR2 FQGNSA. The V and J ends lost 3 bases and 7 bases respectively, with 13 bases between them. The CDR3 loop reads CASSFASKREQYF. The CDR3 nucleotides read TGTGCCAGCAGCTTTGCATCAAAGAGAGAGCAGTACTTC.

Ten or more counts support this clonotype. The chain combines TRBV24-1 with TRBJ2-1, with D tentatively TRBD2 (6 bases). The CDR3 has 15 residues. CDR1 and CDR2 from the germline V gene are KGHDR and SFDVKD. Trimming took 4 bases from V and 6 from J, leaving 15 bases between them. The CDR3 spells CATSDPTGLTNEQFF. In nucleotides, the CDR3 is TGTGCCACCAGTGACCCGACCGGACTAACCAATGAGCAGTTCTTC.

Many counts were recorded for this clonotype. J is TRBJ2-1 and V is TRBV7-9; the match to TRBD2 covers 10 bases. Germline V gene data show CDR1 as SEHNR and CDR2 as FQNEAQ (reference sequence). This CDR3 comprises 16 residues. V was clipped by 5 bases and J by 0 bases; unmatched bases: 4. The CDR3 bases are TGTGCCAGCAGCAGTAGCGGGAGGAGCTCCTACAATGAGCAGTTCTTC. Translating it yields CASSSSGRSSYNEQFF.

This clonotype was found many times. The genes are TRBV3-1 and TRBJ1-1; tentative D call: TRBD1 (5 bases). Per the germline V gene, CDR1 is LGHDT and CDR2 is YNNKEL (reference sequence). This CDR3 has 18 amino acids. The ends were cut back, 3 bases at V and 0 bases at J, with 20 bases in the middle. The CDR3 DNA reads as TGTGCCAGCAGCCACTCTCCGGTCCTTGGACACCTGAACACTGAAGCTTTCTTT. Translation: CASSHSPVLGHLNTEAFF. The variable domain in full, with the rest retrieved from reference TRBV3-1 and TRBJ1-1, is DTAVSQTPKYLVTQMGNDKSIKCEQNLGHDTMYWYKQDSKKFLKIMFSYNNKELIINETVPNRFSPKSPDKAHLNLHINSLELGDSAVYFCASSHSPVLGHLNTEAFFGQGTRLTVV.

This chain links TRBV30 with TRBJ1-1; no firm D call. V was clipped by 3 bases and J by 7 bases, with 9 bases between them. From germline, CDR1 is GTSNPN and CDR2 SVGIG (reference sequence). The CDR3 has 11 amino acids. The CDR3 DNA follows: TGTGCCTGGAGCCTATATGGTGAAGCTTTCTTT. Encoded protein: CAWSLYGEAFF. The full variable domain, its missing parts supplied by reference TRBV30 and TRBJ1-1, is SQTIHQWPATLVQPVGSPLSLECTVEGTSNPNLYWYRQAAGRGLQLLFYSVGIGQISSEVPQNLSASRPQDRQFILSSKKLLLSDSGFYLCAWSLYGEAFFGQGTRLTVV.

This clonotype came up many times. The rearrangement uses TRBV12-3 or TRBV12-4 and TRBJ1-5; a possible D gene is TRBD1 (5 bases). The CDR3 runs to 12 residues. Trimming left V 4 bases short and J 4 bases short, with 5 bases between. CDR3 DNA sequence: TGTGCCAGCAGTTGGGGGAATCAGCCCCAGCATTTT. Translation: CASSWGNQPQHF.

The rearrangement joins TRBV18 to TRBJ2-3; D ambiguous. The V and J ends lost 4 bases and 5 bases respectively, with 16 bases between them. Looked up from germline, CDR1 is KGHSH and CDR2 is LQKENI. The CDR3 extends over 15 amino acids. The DNA for the CDR3 is TGTGCCAGCTCACAAGTGGGTCCAGCACAAGATACGCAGTATTTT. This gives the protein CASSQVGPAQDTQYF.

There are a few counts of this clonotype. This sequence joins TRBV12-3 or TRBV12-4 and TRBJ1-6, with 9 positions matching TRBD1. The V gene end was trimmed by 7 bases and the J gene end by 7 bases; junction bases not matched to a gene: 5. The length of the CDR3 is 14 residues. CDR3 loop: CASTRTGGNSPLHF. The CDR3 coding sequence is TGTGCCAGCACCCGAACAGGGGGCAATTCACCCCTCCACTTT.

This rearrangement joins TRBV28 to TRBJ1-3, with D tentatively TRBD1 (5 bases). Germline CDR1 and CDR2: MDHEN and SYDVKM. V lost 6 bases to trimming and J lost 0 bases, with 30 bases between them. The CDR3 has 21 residues. CDR3 sequence reads: CASSLYPVMSRVKSSGNTIYF. CDR3 sequence (DNA): TGTGCCAGCAGCCTTTATCCCGTAATGAGCAGGGTAAAAAGCTCTGGAAACACCATATATTTT.

The gene calls are TRBV9 and TRBJ2-1; D unclear. The CDR3 contains 16 residues. Trimming removed 5 bases at V and 0 bases at J, with 15 bases between. Germline CDR1 and CDR2: SGDLS and YYNGEE. The CDR3 loop is CASSWSENPSYNEQFF. DNA of the CDR3: TGTGCCAGCAGTTGGTCCGAGAACCCCTCCTACAATGAGCAGTTCTTC.

This clonotype was found a few times. The chain employs TRBV19 and TRBJ2-1, with 7 bases that match TRBD1. V lost 3 bases and J lost 5; bases outside the gene matches: 10. CDR1 LNHDA and CDR2 SQIVND come from the germline V gene (reference sequence). This CDR3 is built from 16 residues. CDR3 sequence (DNA): TGTGCCAGTAGTATCTCAGACAGGGCTATCAACAATGAGCAGTTCTTC. Its protein product is CASSISDRAINNEQFF.

This clonotype occurred many times. The V call is TRBV7-2, the J call TRBJ2-3; TRBD1 agrees at 7 bases. The CDR3 is made up of 14 amino acids. Germline V gene data show CDR1 as SGHTA and CDR2 as FQGNSA. J was trimmed by 3 bases and V by 2 bases; bases with no gene match: 2. The CDR3 here is CASSLRQGTDTQYF. The DNA of the CDR3 is TGTGCCAGCAGCTTAAGACAGGGAACAGATACGCAGTATTTT.

This clonotype was counted a few times. The CDR3 protein is CASSLATGFGRTDTQYF. The DNA of the CDR3 is TGTGCCAGCAGCTTAGCCACAGGGTTCGGACGCACAGATACGCAGTATTTT. The genes are TRBV7-6 and TRBJ2-3, with D possibly being TRBD1 (6 bases). The germline V gene has CDR1 SGHVS and CDR2 FNYEAQ. V was clipped by 0 bases and J by 1 base, with 14 bases between them. This CDR3 is 17 amino acids long.

This clonotype showed up many times. The chain couples TRBV5-1 to TRBJ2-4; possible D gene TRBD1, 6 bases. Trimming shortened V by 1 base and J by 5 bases, and 10 bases separated the two germline ends. CDR3 length: 14 residues. Per the germline V gene, CDR1 is SGHRS and CDR2 is YFSETQ. CDR3 region: CASSLLQGQNIQYF. CDR3 sequence (DNA): TGCGCCAGCAGCTTGTTACAGGGACAAAACATTCAGTACTTC. Complete variable domain (other parts from reference TRBV5-1 and TRBJ2-4): KAGVTQTPRYLIKTRGQQVTLSCSPISGHRSVSWYQQTPGQGLQFLFEYFSETQRNKGNFPGRFSGRQFSNSRSEMNVSTLELGDSALYLCASSLLQGQNIQYFGAGTRLSVL.

In this sample, this clonotype turned up many times. CDR3 loop: CASSQRGQGSDTEAFF. The CDR3 DNA follows: TGCGCCAGCAGCCAACGAGGACAGGGATCGGACACTGAAGCTTTCTTT. This chain uses TRBV5-1 with TRBJ1-1; 8 nucleotides match TRBD1. The CDR3 is 16 amino acids. Losses at the gene ends were 4 bases for V and 3 bases for J; bases not matched to a gene: 11. Germline assignment: CDR1 SGHRS and CDR2 YFSETQ.